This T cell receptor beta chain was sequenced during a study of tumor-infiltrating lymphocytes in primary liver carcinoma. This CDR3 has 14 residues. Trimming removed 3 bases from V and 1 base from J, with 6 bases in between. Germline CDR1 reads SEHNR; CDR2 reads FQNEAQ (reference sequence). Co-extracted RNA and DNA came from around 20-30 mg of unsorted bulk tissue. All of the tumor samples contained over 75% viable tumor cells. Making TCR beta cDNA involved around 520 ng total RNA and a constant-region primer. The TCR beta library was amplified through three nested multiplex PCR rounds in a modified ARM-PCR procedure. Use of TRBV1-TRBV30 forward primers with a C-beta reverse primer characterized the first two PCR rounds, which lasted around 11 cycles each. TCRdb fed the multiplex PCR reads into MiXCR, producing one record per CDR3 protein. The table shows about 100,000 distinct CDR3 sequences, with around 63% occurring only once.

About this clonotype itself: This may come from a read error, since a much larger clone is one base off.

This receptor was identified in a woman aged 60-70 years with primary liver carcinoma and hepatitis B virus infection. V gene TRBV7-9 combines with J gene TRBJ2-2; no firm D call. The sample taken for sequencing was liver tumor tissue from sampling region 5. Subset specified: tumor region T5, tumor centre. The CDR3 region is CASSLDENTGELFF. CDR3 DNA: TGTGCCAGCAGCTTGGACGAGAACACCGGGGAGCTGTTTTTT.